This T cell receptor beta chain derives from a study of blood T cell repertoires in COVID-19. At the level of the study: PBMCs, B-cell-depleted T cells, or T cells provided the cDNA or gDNA that made up the material.

Methods used by the authors: How many nucleated cells were present was estimated from reference gene primer amplification. TCRdb's copy holds only in-frame clones and misses some; the assay was immunoSEQ multiplex PCR. V, J and clone size were drawn from that table, and D and trimming were deduced from the DNA. The data hold 250,000 to 300,000 clones, with roughly 90% observed a single time. V shed 0 bases and J 6 bases; nucleotides not matched to a gene: 7. The CDR3 is 16 amino acids. Germline CDR1 and CDR2: MNHEY and SVGAGI. Enrolled during active infection, Seattle patients were then followed longitudinally. A single count supports this clone.

The sample comprised peripheral blood. This chain connects TRBV6-5 to TRBJ2-1; 8 bases map to TRBD2. This sequence originates from a woman aged 25 to 45 with COVID-19, enrolled during active disease. In DNA, the CDR3 is TGTGCCAGCAGTTACTCGGAAGCGGGAGCCCGCAATGAGCAGTTCTTC. Amino acid sequence: CASSYSEAGARNEQFF.